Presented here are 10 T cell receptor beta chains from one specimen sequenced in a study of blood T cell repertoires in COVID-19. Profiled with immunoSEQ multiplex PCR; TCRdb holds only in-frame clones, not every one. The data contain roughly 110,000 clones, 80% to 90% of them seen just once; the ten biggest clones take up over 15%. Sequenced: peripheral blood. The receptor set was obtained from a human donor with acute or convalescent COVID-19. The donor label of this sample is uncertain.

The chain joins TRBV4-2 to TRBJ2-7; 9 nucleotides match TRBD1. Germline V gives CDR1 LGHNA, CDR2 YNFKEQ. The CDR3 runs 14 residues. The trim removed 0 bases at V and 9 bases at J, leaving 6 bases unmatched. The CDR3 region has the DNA TGTGCCAGCAGCCAAGATGGGACAGGGCTTGGGCAGTACTTC. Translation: CASSQDGTGLGQYF.

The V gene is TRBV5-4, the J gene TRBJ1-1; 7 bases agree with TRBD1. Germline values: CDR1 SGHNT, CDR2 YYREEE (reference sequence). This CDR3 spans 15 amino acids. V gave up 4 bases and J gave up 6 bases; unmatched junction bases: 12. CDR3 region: CASSPPPGQAAEAFF. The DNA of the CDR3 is TGTGCCAGCAGCCCGCCCCCCGGACAGGCCGCTGAAGCTTTCTTT. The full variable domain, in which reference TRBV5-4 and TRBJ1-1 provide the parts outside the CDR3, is ETGVTQSPTHLIKTRGQQVTLRCSSQSGHNTVSWYQQALGQGPQFIFQYYREEENGRGNFPPRFSGLQFPNYSSELNVNALELDDSALYLCASSPPPGQAAEAFFGQGTRLTVV.

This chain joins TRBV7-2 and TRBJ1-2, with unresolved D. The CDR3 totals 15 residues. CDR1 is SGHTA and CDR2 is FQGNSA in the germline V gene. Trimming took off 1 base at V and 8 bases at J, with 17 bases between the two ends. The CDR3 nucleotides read TGTGCCAGCAGCTTAGTCCAACTACATGGAGGCGGCTACACCTTC. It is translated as CASSLVQLHGGGYTF.

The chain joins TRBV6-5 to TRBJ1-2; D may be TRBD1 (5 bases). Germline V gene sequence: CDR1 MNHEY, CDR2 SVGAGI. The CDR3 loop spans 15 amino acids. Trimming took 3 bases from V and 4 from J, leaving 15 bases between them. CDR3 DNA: TGTGCCAGCAGTTATACAGGTTCTATTCTCTATGGCTACACCTTC. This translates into CASSYTGSILYGYTF.

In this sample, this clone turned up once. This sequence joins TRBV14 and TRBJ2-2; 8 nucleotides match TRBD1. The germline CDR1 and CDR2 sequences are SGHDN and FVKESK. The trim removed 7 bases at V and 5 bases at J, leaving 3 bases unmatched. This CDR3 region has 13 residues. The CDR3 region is CASTQGATGELFF. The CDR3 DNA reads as TGTGCCAGCACCCAGGGGGCTACCGGGGAGCTGTTTTTT.

As DNA, the CDR3 is TGTGCCTGGAGTAGGAGGGGTGGAAGTCAGCCCCAGCATTTT. Its protein is CAWSRRGGSQPQHF. The chain links TRBV30 to TRBJ1-5; D might be TRBD1 (5 bases). This CDR3 has 14 residues. Germline V gene sequence: CDR1 GTSNPN, CDR2 SVGIG (reference sequence). The ends were cut back, 2 bases at V and 6 bases at J, with 14 bases in the middle.

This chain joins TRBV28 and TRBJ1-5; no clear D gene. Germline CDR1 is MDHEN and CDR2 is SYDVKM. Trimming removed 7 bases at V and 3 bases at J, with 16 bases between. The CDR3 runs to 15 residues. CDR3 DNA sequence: TGTGCCAGCAATCCCCTACGAGGATCCAATCAGCCCCAGCATTTT. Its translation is CASNPLRGSNQPQHF.

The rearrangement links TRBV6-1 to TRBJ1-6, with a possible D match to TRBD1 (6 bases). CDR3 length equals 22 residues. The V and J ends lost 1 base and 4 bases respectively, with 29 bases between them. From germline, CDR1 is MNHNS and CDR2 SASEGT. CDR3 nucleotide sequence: TGTGCCAGCAGTGAAGGGGGTTATTTTTCAGGGGAACGCTCCGTTTATAATTCACCCCTCCACTTT. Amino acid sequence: CASSEGGYFSGERSVYNSPLHF.

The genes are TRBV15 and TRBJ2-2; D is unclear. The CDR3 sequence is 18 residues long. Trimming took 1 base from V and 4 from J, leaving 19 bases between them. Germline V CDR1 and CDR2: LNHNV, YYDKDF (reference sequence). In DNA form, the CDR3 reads TGTGCCACCAGCAGAGGGTTCGAAGCGTTGTGGGTCACCGGGGAGCTGTTTTTT. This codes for CATSRGFEALWVTGELFF.

In DNA, the CDR3 is TGTGCCAGCAGCTTATTCCCGGGTAATGAAAAACTGTTTTTT. It specifies CASSLFPGNEKLFF. This chain joins TRBV7-8 and TRBJ1-4; no definite D call. Trimming took 2 bases from V and 4 from J, leaving 8 bases between them. This CDR3 spans 14 amino acids. Looked up from germline, CDR1 is SGHVS and CDR2 is FQNEAQ.